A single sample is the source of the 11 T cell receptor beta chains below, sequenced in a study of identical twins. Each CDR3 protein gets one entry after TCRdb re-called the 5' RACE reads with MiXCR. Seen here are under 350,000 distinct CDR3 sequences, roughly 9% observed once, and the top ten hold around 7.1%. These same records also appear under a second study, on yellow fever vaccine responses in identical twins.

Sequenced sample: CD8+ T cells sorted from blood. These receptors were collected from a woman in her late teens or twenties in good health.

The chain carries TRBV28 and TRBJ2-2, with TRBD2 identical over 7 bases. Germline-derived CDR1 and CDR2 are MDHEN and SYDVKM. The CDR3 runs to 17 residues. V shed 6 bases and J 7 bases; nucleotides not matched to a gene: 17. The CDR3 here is CASSPTRAPKRGGELFF. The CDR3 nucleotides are TGTGCCAGCAGCCCAACCCGGGCCCCCAAGCGGGGCGGGGAGCTGTTTTTT.

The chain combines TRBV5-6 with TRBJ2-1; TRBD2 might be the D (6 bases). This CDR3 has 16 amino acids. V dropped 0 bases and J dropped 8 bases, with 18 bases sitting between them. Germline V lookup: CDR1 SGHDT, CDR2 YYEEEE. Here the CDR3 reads CASSLAGVVRGDEQFF. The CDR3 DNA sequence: TGTGCCAGCAGCTTGGCGGGGGTAGTACGGGGCGATGAGCAGTTCTTC.

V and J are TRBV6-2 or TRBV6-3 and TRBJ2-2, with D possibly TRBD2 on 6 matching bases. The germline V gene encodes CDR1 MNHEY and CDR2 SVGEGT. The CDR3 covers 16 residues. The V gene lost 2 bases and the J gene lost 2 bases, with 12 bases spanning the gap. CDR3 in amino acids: CASSYGRGANTGELFF. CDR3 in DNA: TGTGCCAGCAGTTACGGGCGCGGGGCAAACACCGGGGAGCTGTTTTTT.

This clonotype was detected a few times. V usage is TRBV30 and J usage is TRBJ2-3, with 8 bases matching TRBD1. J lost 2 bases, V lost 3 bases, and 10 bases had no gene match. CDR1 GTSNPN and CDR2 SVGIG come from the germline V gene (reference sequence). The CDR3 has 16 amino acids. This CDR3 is CAWRARDRLVTDTQYF. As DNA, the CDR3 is TGTGCCTGGAGAGCAAGGGACAGGCTTGTCACAGATACGCAGTATTTT.

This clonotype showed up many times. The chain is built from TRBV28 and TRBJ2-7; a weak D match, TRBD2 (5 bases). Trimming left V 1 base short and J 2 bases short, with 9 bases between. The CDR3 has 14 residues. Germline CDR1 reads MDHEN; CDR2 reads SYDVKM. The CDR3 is CASSLSGSPYEQYF. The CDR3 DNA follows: TGTGCCAGCAGTTTATCTGGGAGTCCCTACGAGCAGTACTTC.

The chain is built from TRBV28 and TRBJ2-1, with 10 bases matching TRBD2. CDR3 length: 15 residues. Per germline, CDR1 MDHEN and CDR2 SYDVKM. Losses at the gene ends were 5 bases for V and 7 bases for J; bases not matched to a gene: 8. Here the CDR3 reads CASSPSAGGRNEQFF. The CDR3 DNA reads TGTGCCAGCAGTCCCTCAGCGGGAGGGCGGAATGAGCAGTTCTTC.

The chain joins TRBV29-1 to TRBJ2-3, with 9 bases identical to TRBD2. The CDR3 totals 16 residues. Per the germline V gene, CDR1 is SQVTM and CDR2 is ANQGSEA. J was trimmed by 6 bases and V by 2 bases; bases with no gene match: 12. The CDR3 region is CSVERLVAGDEDTQYF. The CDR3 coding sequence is TGCAGCGTTGAAAGGTTGGTAGCGGGAGATGAGGATACGCAGTATTTT.

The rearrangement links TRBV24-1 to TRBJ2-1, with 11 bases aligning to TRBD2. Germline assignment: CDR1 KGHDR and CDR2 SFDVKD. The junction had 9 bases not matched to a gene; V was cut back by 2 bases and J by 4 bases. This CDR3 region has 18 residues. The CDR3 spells CATSDSDPGLADYNEQFF. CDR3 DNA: TGTGCCACCAGTGATTCCGACCCGGGACTAGCGGATTACAATGAGCAGTTCTTC.

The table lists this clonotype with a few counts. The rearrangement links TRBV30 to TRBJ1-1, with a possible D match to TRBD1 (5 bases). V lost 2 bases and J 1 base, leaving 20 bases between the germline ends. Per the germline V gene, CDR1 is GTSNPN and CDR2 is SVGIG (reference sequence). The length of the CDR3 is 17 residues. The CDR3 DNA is TGTGCCTGGAGTACGGGACTCGGGATGAGCGAGAACACTGAAGCTTTCTTT. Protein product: CAWSTGLGMSENTEAFF.

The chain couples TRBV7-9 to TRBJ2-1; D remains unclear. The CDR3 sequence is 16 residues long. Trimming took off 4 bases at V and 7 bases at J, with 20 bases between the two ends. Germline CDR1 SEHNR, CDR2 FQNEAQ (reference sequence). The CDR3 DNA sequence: TGTGCCAGCAGCTACGGTATAGGCCAGGCTAGTAATGAGCAGTTCTTC. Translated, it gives CASSYGIGQASNEQFF.

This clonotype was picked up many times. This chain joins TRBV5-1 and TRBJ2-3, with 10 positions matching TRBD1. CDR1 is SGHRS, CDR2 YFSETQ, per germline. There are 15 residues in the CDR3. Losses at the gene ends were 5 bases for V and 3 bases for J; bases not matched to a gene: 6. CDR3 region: CASRPGTGATDTQYF. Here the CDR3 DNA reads TGCGCCAGCAGACCGGGGACAGGGGCGACAGATACGCAGTATTTT.